This TCR beta chain was recovered during a study of T cells after yellow fever vaccination. Findings and caveats of the study: Most clones from primary vaccination resurfaced after the booster (around 97% CD4, 88% CD8). Clonotype sharing between CD4 and CD8 compartments was small. It was a weaker secondary response, yet one that peaked faster, at day 5 versus 15.

5'RACE template switching generated TCR cDNA, adding a universal primer site and UMIs. TCRdb re-called the 5' RACE reads through MiXCR, storing one row per CDR3 protein. The sample carries around 250,000 distinct CDR3 sequences, around 5.3% recorded once. This clonotype was observed many times. The antigen remains undetermined. This specimen was CD4+ T cells sorted from PBMCs, taken on the day of the yellow fever booster vaccination. The clonotype originates from a man aged 18 to 35 who received the YFV17D yellow fever vaccine.

The CDR3 DNA reads as TGCGCCAGCAGCTTGGGACCCCTCTCTGGGGCCAACGTCCTGACTTTC. As protein: CASSLGPLSGANVLTF. This chain connects TRBV5-1 to TRBJ2-6; D gene ambiguous. CDR1 SGHRS and CDR2 YFSETQ come from the germline V gene. This CDR3 has 16 amino acids. V was trimmed by 0 bases and J by 0 bases, leaving 7 bases between them.